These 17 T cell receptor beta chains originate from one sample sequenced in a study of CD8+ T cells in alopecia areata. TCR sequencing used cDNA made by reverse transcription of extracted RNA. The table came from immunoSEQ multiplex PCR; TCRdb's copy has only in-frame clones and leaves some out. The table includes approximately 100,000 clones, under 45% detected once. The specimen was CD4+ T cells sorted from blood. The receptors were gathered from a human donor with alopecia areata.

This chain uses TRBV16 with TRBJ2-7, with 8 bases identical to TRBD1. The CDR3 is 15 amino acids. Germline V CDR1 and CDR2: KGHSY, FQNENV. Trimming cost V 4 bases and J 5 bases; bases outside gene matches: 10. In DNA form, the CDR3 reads TGTGCCAGCAGCCTCTTAGGTAGGGGACAGGACGAGCAGTACTTC. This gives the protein CASSLLGRGQDEQYF.

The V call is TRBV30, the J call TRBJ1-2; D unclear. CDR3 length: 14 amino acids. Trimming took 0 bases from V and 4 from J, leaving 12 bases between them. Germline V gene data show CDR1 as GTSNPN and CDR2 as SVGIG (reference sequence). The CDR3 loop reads CAWSVIGVSYGYTF. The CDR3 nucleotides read TGTGCCTGGAGTGTAATTGGGGTGAGCTATGGCTACACCTTC.

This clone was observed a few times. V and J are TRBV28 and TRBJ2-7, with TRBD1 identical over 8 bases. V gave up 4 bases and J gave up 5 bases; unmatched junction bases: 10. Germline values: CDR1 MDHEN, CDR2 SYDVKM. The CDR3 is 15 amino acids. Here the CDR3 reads CASSSRDATGDEQYF. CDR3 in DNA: TGTGCCAGCAGTTCCCGGGACGCGACAGGGGACGAGCAGTACTTC. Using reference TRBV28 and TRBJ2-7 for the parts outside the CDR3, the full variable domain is DVKVTQSSRYLVKRTGEKVFLECVQDMDHENMFWYRQDPGLGLRLIYFSYDVKMKEKGDIPEGYSVSREKKERFSLILESASTNQTSMYLCASSSRDATGDEQYFGPGTRLTVT.

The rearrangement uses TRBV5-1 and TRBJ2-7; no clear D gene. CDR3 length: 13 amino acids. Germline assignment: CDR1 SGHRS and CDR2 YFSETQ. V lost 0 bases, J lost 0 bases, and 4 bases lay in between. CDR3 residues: CASSLEGSYEQYF. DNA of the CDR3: TGCGCCAGCAGCTTGGAAGGCTCCTACGAGCAGTACTTC. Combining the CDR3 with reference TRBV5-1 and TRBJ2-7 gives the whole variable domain KAGVTQTPRYLIKTRGQQVTLSCSPISGHRSVSWYQQTPGQGLQFLFEYFSETQRNKGNFPGRFSGRQFSNSRSEMNVSTLELGDSALYLCASSLEGSYEQYFGPGTRLTVT.

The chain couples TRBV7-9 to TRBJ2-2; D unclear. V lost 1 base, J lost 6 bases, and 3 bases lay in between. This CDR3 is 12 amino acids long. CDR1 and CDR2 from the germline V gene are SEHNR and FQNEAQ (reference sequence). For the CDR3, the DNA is TGTGCCAGCAGCTTAGATGCCGGGGAGCTGTTTTTT. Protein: CASSLDAGELFF. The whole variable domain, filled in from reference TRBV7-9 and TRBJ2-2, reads DTGVSQNPRHKITKRGQNVTFRCDPISEHNRLYWYRQTLGQGPEFLTYFQNEAQLEKSRLLSDRFSAERPKGSFSTLEIQRTEQGDSAMYLCASSLDAGELFFGEGSRLTVL.

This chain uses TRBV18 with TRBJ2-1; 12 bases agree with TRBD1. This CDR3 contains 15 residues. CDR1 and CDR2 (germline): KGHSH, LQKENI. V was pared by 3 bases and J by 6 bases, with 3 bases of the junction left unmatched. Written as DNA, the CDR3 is TGTGCCAGCTCACCGGGACAGGGGGCCGGCAATGAGCAGTTCTTC. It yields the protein CASSPGQGAGNEQFF.

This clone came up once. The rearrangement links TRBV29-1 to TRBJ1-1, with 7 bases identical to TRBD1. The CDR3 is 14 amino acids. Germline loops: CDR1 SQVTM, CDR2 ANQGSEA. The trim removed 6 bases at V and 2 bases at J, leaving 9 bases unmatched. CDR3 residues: CSVRGDRRNTEAFF. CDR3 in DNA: TGCAGCGTGAGGGGGGACAGAAGAAACACTGAAGCTTTCTTT.

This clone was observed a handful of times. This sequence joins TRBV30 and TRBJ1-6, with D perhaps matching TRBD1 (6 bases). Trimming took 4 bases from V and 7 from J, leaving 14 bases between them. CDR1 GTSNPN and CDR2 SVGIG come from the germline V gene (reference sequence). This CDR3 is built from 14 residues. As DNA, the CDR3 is TGTGCCTGGACGTGGGGGCCCGTCAATTCACCCCTCCACTTT. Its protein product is CAWTWGPVNSPLHF. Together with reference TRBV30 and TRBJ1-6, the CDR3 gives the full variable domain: SQTIHQWPATLVQPVGSPLSLECTVEGTSNPNLYWYRQAAGRGLQLLFYSVGIGQISSEVPQNLSASRPQDRQFILSSKKLLLSDSGFYLCAWTWGPVNSPLHFGNGTRLTVT.

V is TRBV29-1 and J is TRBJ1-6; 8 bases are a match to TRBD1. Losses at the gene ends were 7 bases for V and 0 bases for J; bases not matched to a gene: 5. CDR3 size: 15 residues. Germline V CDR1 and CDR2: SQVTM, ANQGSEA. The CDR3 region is CSAAGGSSYNSPLHF. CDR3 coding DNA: TGCAGCGCGGCAGGGGGCTCCTCCTATAATTCACCCCTCCACTTT.

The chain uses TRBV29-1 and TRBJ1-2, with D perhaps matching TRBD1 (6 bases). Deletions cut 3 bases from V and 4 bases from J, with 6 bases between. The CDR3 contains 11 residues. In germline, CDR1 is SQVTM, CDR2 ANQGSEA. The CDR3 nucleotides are TGCAGCGTTGACAGGGGCTATGGCTACACCTTC. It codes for CSVDRGYGYTF.

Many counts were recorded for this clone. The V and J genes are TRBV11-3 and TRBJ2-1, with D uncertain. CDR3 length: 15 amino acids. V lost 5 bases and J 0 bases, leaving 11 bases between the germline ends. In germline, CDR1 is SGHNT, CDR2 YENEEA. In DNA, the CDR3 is TGTGCCAGCAGCCTAAGACCCAGCTCCTACAATGAGCAGTTCTTC. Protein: CASSLRPSSYNEQFF.

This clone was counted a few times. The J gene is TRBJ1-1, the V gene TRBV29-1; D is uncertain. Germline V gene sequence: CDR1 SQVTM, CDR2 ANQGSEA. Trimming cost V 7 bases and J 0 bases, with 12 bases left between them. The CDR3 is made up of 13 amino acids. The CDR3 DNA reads TGCAGCGCGAGATTTGGGATGAACACTGAAGCTTTCTTT. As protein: CSARFGMNTEAFF.

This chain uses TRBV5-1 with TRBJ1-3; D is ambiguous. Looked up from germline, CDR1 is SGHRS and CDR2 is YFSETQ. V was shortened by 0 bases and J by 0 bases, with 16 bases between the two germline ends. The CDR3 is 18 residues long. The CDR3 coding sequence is TGCGCCAGCAGCTTGGGTTCAGCCGGAACCTTCTCTGGAAACACCATATATTTT. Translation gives CASSLGSAGTFSGNTIYF.

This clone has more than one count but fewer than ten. The CDR3, as DNA: TGCGCCAGCAGCCAAGCCCCGGAGGGTGAGCAGTTCTTC. It is translated as CASSQAPEGEQFF. The V and J genes are TRBV4-3 and TRBJ2-1, with D possibly TRBD2 on 6 matching bases. CDR3 length: 13 residues. Germline values: CDR1 LGHNA, CDR2 YSLEER. Trimming stripped 1 base from V and 9 bases from J, with 10 bases between.

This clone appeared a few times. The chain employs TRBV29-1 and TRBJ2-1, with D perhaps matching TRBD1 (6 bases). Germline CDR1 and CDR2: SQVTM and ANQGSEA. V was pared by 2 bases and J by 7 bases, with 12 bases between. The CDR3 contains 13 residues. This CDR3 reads CSVERQGWNEQFF. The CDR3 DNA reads TGCAGCGTTGAAAGGCAGGGGTGGAATGAGCAGTTCTTC.

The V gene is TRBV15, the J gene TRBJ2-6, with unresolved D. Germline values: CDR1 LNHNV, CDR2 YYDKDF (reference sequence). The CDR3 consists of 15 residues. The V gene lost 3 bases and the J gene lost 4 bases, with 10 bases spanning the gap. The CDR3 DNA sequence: TGTGCCACCAGCAGTGGACCGCGGGGGGCCAACGTCCTGACTTTC. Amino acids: CATSSGPRGANVLTF.

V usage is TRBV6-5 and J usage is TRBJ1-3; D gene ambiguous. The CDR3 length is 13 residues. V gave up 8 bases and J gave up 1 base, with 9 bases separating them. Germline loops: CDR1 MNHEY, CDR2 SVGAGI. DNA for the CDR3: TGTGCCAGCGGAAGTGATTCTGGAAACACCATATATTTT. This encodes CASGSDSGNTIYF.